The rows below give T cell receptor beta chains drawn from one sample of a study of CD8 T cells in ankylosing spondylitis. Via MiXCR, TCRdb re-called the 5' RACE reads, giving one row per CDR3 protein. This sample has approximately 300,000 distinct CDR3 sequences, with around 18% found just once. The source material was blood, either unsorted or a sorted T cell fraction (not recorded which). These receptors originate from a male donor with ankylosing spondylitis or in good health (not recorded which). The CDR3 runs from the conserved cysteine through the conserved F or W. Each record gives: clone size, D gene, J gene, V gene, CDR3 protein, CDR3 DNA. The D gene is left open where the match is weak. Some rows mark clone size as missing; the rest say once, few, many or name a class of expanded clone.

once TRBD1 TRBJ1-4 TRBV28 CASSFGDRGTNEKLFF TGTGCCAGCAGTTTTGGAGACAGGGGAACTAATGAAAAACTGTTTTTT
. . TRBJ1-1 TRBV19 CASSTSWRGDTEAFF TGTGCCAGTAGTACGTCCTGGAGGGGGGACACTGAAGCTTTCTTT
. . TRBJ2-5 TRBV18 CASSPRRNQETQYF TGTGCCAGCTCACCAAGGAGGAACCAAGAGACCCAGTACTTC
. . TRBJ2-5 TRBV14 CASSQVFSETQYF TGTGCCAGCAGCCAAGTCTTCAGCGAGACCCAGTACTTC
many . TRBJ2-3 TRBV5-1 CASFSNWHTDTQYF TGCGCCAGCTTTTCCAATTGGCACACAGATACGCAGTATTTT
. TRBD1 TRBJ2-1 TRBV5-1 CASSLAQGANNEQFF TGCGCCAGCAGCTTGGCTCAGGGGGCAAACAATGAGCAGTTCTTC
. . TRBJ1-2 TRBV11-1 CASRGTTYGYTF TGTGCCAGCAGGGGGACTACCTATGGCTACACCTTC
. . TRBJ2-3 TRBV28 CASSKDLWGSRTDTQYF TGTGCCAGCAGTAAGGATCTCTGGGGGTCCCGCACAGATACGCAGTATTTT
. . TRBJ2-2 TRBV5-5 CASSSVLGTVTGELFF TGTGCCAGCAGCTCTGTATTAGGGACGGTCACCGGGGAGCTGTTTTTT
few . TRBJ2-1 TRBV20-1 CRFSLTYNEQFF TGCAGGTTCTCCCTAACCTACAATGAGCAGTTCTTC
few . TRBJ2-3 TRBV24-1 CATSAVDRGYTDTQYF TGTGCCACCAGTGCCGTAGACCGGGGGTACACAGATACGCAGTATTTT
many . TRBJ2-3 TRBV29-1 CSVRRGLMSTDTQYF TGCAGCGTTCGAAGGGGGTTGATGAGCACAGATACGCAGTATTTT
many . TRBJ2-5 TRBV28 CASSSRGLNQETQYF TGTGCCAGCAGTTCCCGGGGACTGAACCAAGAGACCCAGTACTTC
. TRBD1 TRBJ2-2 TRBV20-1 CSAGHRGSGTGELFF TGCAGTGCTGGCCACAGGGGAAGTGGTACCGGGGAGCTGTTTTTT
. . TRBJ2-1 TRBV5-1 CASSLGAGLSSYNEQFF TGCGCCAGCAGCTTGGGTGCGGGCTTAAGCTCCTACAATGAGCAGTTCTTC
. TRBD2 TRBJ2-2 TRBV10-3 CAISDSLAGGTGELFF TGTGCCATCAGTGACTCTCTAGCGGGGGGCACCGGGGAGCTGTTTTTT
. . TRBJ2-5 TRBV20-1 CSARGHRAETQYF TGCAGTGCTAGAGGGCACAGGGCGGAGACCCAGTACTTC